Presented here are 30 T cell receptor beta chains from one specimen sequenced in a study of beta chain features in type 1 diabetes. The whole isolated RNA underwent reverse transcription, so sequencing captured expressed TCRB transcripts. Assay: immunoSEQ multiplex PCR; the TCRdb copy retains only in-frame clones and omits some. The sample has roughly 340,000 clones, approximately 13% seen once. Regarding the study as a whole: Significant though moderate, a shortening of TCRB CDR3s appeared in all four CD4+ subsets of Type 1 diabetes patients.

No antigens are known for them. Source material: naive CD4+ T cells from blood. Receptor source: a woman aged 18-35 years with type 1 diabetes.

This clone was recorded only once. The CDR3 DNA reads TGCAGCGCTACTAGCGGGCGAGGCAATGAGCAGTTCTTC. It is translated as CSATSGRGNEQFF. The J gene is TRBJ2-1, the V gene TRBV29-1, with TRBD2 identical over 9 bases. Germline lookup yields CDR1 SQVTM and CDR2 ANQGSEA. CDR3 size: 13 residues. Trimming took 7 bases from V and 6 from J; bases not matched to a gene: 7.

This clone was recorded a few times. The rearrangement links TRBV7-2 to TRBJ2-1; TRBD1 is a possible D gene (6 bases). CDR1 and CDR2 (germline): SGHTA, FQGNSA. The V end was cut by 3 bases, the J end by 4 bases, with 10 bases between. This CDR3 is built from 14 residues. CDR3 DNA sequence: TGTGCCAGCAGCTTTGGACAGAAGTACAATGAGCAGTTCTTC. Translation gives CASSFGQKYNEQFF.

The chain recombines TRBV10-3 with TRBJ2-3; 13 bases align to TRBD2. Germline-derived CDR1 and CDR2 are ENHRY and SYGVKD. With 11 bases clipped from V and 5 bases from J, the junction kept 7 bases outside the gene matches. The CDR3 length is 14 residues. The DNA of the CDR3 is TGTGCCGCCGCCGGGACTAGCGGGGTAGATACGCAGTATTTT. Encoded protein: CAAAGTSGVDTQYF.

The chain joins TRBV4-3 to TRBJ2-1, with TRBD2 matching 11 bases. Germline loops: CDR1 LGHNA, CDR2 YSLEER. The V and J ends lost 0 bases and 0 bases, in that order; junction bases with no gene match: 13. The CDR3 loop spans 21 amino acids. CDR3 amino acids: CASSQDLLTSGTISSYNEQFF. DNA of the CDR3: TGCGCCAGCAGCCAAGATCTATTGACTAGCGGGACCATTAGCTCCTACAATGAGCAGTTCTTC.

This clone was detected only a few times. V gene TRBV6-6 combines with J gene TRBJ1-2, with D possibly being TRBD1 (6 bases). The CDR3 length is 16 residues. Trimming stripped 7 bases from V and 0 bases from J, with 18 bases between. Germline V gene data show CDR1 as MNHNY and CDR2 as SVGAGI (reference sequence). DNA for the CDR3: TGTGCCAGCACCGCCGGGACATATCGAGCTAACTATGGCTACACCTTC. It codes for CASTAGTYRANYGYTF.

This clone was seen a handful of times. The chain couples TRBV28 to TRBJ2-4; 11 nucleotides align to TRBD2. The germline CDR1 and CDR2 sequences are MDHEN and SYDVKM. This CDR3 is 16 amino acids long. Unmatched junction bases numbered 10, after V lost 3 bases and J lost 9 bases. The chain's CDR3 is CASSFLAGTSGPIQYF. The CDR3 nucleotides are TGTGCCAGCAGTTTCCTAGCCGGGACTAGCGGTCCCATTCAGTACTTC.

The chain recombines TRBV29-1 with TRBJ1-3; D may be TRBD1 (6 bases). The V end was cut by 4 bases, the J end by 1 base, with 11 bases between. Germline V gives CDR1 SQVTM, CDR2 ANQGSEA. This CDR3 has 14 residues. The CDR3 DNA follows: TGCAGCGTTGCCCAGGGGTATTCTGGAAACACCATATATTTT. It encodes CSVAQGYSGNTIYF.

The table lists this clone with a few counts. This chain connects TRBV5-5 to TRBJ2-1; no reliable D call. The V and J ends lost 7 bases and 2 bases respectively, with 16 bases between them. Germline assignment: CDR1 SGHKS and CDR2 YYEKEE (reference sequence). This CDR3 contains 15 residues. The CDR3 loop reads CASRRDWLPYNEQFF. The CDR3 DNA is TGTGCCAGCCGGAGAGACTGGCTACCCTACAATGAGCAGTTCTTC.

The sample holds a few counts of this clone. The rearrangement uses TRBV30 and TRBJ2-3, with 13 bases aligning to TRBD2. The germline gives CDR1 GTSNPN, CDR2 SVGIG (reference sequence). The CDR3 is 13 residues long. The CDR3 region has the DNA TGTGGGGGTCGGACTAGCGGGAGTGATACGCAGTATTTT. Translating it yields CGGRTSGSDTQYF. The whole variable domain, filled in from reference TRBV30 and TRBJ2-3, reads SQTIHQWPATLVQPVGSPLSLECTVEGTSNPNLYWYRQAAGRGLQLLFYSVGIGQISSEVPQNLSASRPQDRQFILSSKKLLLSDSGFYLCGGRTSGSDTQYFGPGTRLTVL.

The chain links TRBV28 to TRBJ2-2; D might be TRBD1 (6 bases). The germline gives CDR1 MDHEN, CDR2 SYDVKM. This CDR3 region has 16 residues. Between the trimmed V and J ends, which lost 6 bases and 4 bases, there was a span of 18 bases. The CDR3 nucleotides read TGTGCCAGCAGGCAAGACCTTCACAGGGTCACCGGGGAGCTGTTTTTT. Its protein product is CASRQDLHRVTGELFF. The complete variable domain, with remaining parts taken from reference TRBV28 and TRBJ2-2, reads DVKVTQSSRYLVKRTGEKVFLECVQDMDHENMFWYRQDPGLGLRLIYFSYDVKMKEKGDIPEGYSVSREKKERFSLILESASTNQTSMYLCASRQDLHRVTGELFFGEGSRLTVL.

The table lists this clone with a few counts. The rearrangement links TRBV19 to TRBJ1-2, with 7 positions matching TRBD1. This CDR3 has 13 residues. The V gene's germline CDR1 is LNHDA and CDR2 SQIVND (reference sequence). V gave up 10 bases and J gave up 2 bases; unmatched junction bases: 7. The CDR3 region has the DNA TGTGCCACCAAGGGGGCTGGAAACTATGGCTACACCTTC. Translation gives CATKGAGNYGYTF.

This rearrangement joins TRBV5-8 to TRBJ1-5; no reliable D call. Per the germline V gene, CDR1 is SGHTS and CDR2 is YDEGEE. Trimming removed 5 bases at V and 11 bases at J, with 20 bases between. The CDR3 is 14 residues long. The CDR3 reads CASSDGRSRGSQHF. The CDR3 coding sequence is TGTGCCAGCAGTGATGGACGCTCTCGGGGATCCCAGCATTTT.

This clone was seen a handful of times. This chain links TRBV9 with TRBJ1-5; 9 bases match TRBD1. Germline V gene sequence: CDR1 SGDLS, CDR2 YYNGEE. This CDR3 contains 15 residues. The trim removed 2 bases at V and 7 bases at J, leaving 7 bases unmatched. The CDR3 here is CASSVHRGPGQPQHF. The CDR3 region has the DNA TGTGCCAGCAGCGTCCACAGGGGGCCAGGGCAGCCCCAGCATTTT.

This clone occurred a few times. The CDR3 DNA reads TGTGCCATCAGTCGGCGGGGGGAGGTGGCAGATACGCAGTATTTT. Its protein is CAISRRGEVADTQYF. The V and J genes are TRBV10-3 and TRBJ2-3; 8 bases are shared with TRBD2. The V segment lost 5 bases and the J segment 4 bases; nucleotides outside the gene matches: 8. This CDR3 is built from 15 residues. The germline CDR1 and CDR2 sequences are ENHRY and SYGVKD.

This clone was counted a few times. This chain uses TRBV5-4 with TRBJ2-2; 7 positions agree with TRBD1. The CDR3 is 14 residues long. The V gene's germline CDR1 is SGHNT and CDR2 YYREEE (reference sequence). The V segment lost 4 bases and the J segment 2 bases; nucleotides outside the gene matches: 2. The CDR3 reads CASSRDSNTGELFF. As DNA, the CDR3 is TGTGCCAGCAGCAGGGACAGTAACACCGGGGAGCTGTTTTTT. Filled out from reference TRBV5-4 and TRBJ2-2, the complete variable domain reads ETGVTQSPTHLIKTRGQQVTLRCSSQSGHNTVSWYQQALGQGPQFIFQYYREEENGRGNFPPRFSGLQFPNYSSELNVNALELDDSALYLCASSRDSNTGELFFGEGSRLTVL.

This clone was observed a handful of times. The chain joins TRBV29-1 to TRBJ2-2; D is uncertain. Trimming stripped 4 bases from V and 4 bases from J, with 13 bases between. Germline CDR1 SQVTM, CDR2 ANQGSEA. The CDR3 runs to 14 residues. The CDR3 sequence: CSVVGPSGTGELFF. CDR3 sequence (DNA): TGCAGCGTTGTGGGCCCTTCAGGCACCGGGGAGCTGTTTTTT.

This sequence joins TRBV7-3 and TRBJ1-3; no reliable D call. The CDR3 runs 13 residues. V gave up 6 bases and J gave up 3 bases, with 9 bases separating them. Germline-derived CDR1 and CDR2 are SGHTA and FQGTGA. As DNA, the CDR3 is TGTGCCAGCAGTTTCGCCGGTGGAAACACCATATATTTT. As protein: CASSFAGGNTIYF.

This chain links TRBV10-3 with TRBJ1-2; 7 positions match TRBD1. CDR3 length equals 11 residues. V shed 8 bases, J shed 6 bases, and the junction held 3 bases outside the gene matches. Germline V gene lookup returns CDR1 ENHRY and CDR2 SYGVKD. In DNA, the CDR3 is TGTGCCATCGGGCAGGGGGATGGCTACACCTTC. Residues: CAIGQGDGYTF.

The chain recombines TRBV18 with TRBJ2-7; D is possibly TRBD1 (6 bases). V was shortened by 3 bases and J by 9 bases, with 15 bases between the two germline ends. The germline CDR1 and CDR2 sequences are KGHSH and LQKENI. CDR3 size: 13 residues. CDR3 coding DNA: TGTGCCAGCTCACCCGGACAGCCCAAGGTGCAGTACTTC. It is translated as CASSPGQPKVQYF.

The V gene is TRBV7-2, the J gene TRBJ2-3; the match to TRBD1 covers 9 bases. This CDR3 has 15 residues. Trimming took 4 bases from V and 6 from J; bases not matched to a gene: 8. Germline-derived CDR1 and CDR2 are SGHTA and FQGNSA. The CDR3 DNA reads as TGTGCCAGCAGCTCACAGGGGGCCTCGCGGGATACGCAGTATTTT. Translating gives CASSSQGASRDTQYF.

For the CDR3, the DNA is TGCGCCAGCAGGCTCCGGGACTCGAGCTCCTACGAGCAGTACTTC. It translates to CASRLRDSSSYEQYF. The chain has TRBV5-1 and TRBJ2-7; TRBD2 is a possible D gene (6 bases). Per the germline V gene, CDR1 is SGHRS and CDR2 is YFSETQ. This CDR3 has 15 residues. Trimming removed 5 bases from V and 0 bases from J, with 15 bases in between.

This chain joins TRBV27 and TRBJ2-7, with 9 bases identical to TRBD1. Trimming cost V 3 bases and J 4 bases; bases outside gene matches: 10. This CDR3 comprises 16 residues. In germline, CDR1 is MNHEY, CDR2 SMNVEV (reference sequence). CDR3 sequence (DNA): TGTGCCAGCAGTTTGAGGGCGGGACAGGGCCTATACGAGCAGTACTTC. As protein: CASSLRAGQGLYEQYF.

This clone was seen a handful of times. This rearrangement joins TRBV10-3 to TRBJ2-7; TRBD2 might be the D (5 bases). In germline, CDR1 is ENHRY, CDR2 SYGVKD. CDR3 length: 16 residues. Trimming took off 3 bases at V and 0 bases at J, with 15 bases between the two ends. CDR3 amino acids: CAISEGPVTSSYEQYV. Here the CDR3 DNA reads TGTGCCATCAGTGAAGGGCCAGTCACTAGCTCCTACGAGCAGTACGTC.

The chain has TRBV9 and TRBJ2-3; maybe TRBD1 (5 bases). Germline V gives CDR1 SGDLS, CDR2 YYNGEE. Trimming removed 3 bases at V and 0 bases at J, with 14 bases between. The CDR3 sequence is 16 residues long. CDR3 DNA sequence: TGTGCCAGCAGCGCCGAACCGGACAAGAGCACAGATACGCAGTATTTT. As protein: CASSAEPDKSTDTQYF. The whole variable domain, remainder taken from reference TRBV9 and TRBJ2-3, is DSGVTQTPKHLITATGQRVTLRCSPRSGDLSVYWYQQSLDQGLQFLIQYYNGEERAKGNILERFSAQQFPDLHSELNLSSLELGDSALYFCASSAEPDKSTDTQYFGPGTRLTVL.

This clone has a handful of counts. This chain links TRBV2 with TRBJ1-5, with unresolved D. Trimming took off 4 bases at V and 0 bases at J, with 10 bases between the two ends. The germline V gene has CDR1 SNHLY and CDR2 FYNNEI. This CDR3 is 15 amino acids long. The CDR3 nucleotides are TGTGCCAGCAGTGTTTTCTCGAGTAGCAATCAGCCCCAGCATTTT. Translating gives CASSVFSSSNQPQHF.

The rearrangement links TRBV11-2 to TRBJ2-1, with 10 bases lining up with TRBD2. The CDR3 has 14 residues. V lost 5 bases to trimming and J lost 8 bases; unmatched junction nucleotides: 6. Germline V gene lookup returns CDR1 SGHAT and CDR2 FQNNGV. CDR3 amino acids: CASSGLAGVDEQFF. The CDR3 bases are TGTGCCAGCAGCGGGCTAGCGGGAGTAGATGAGCAGTTCTTC.

This rearrangement joins TRBV29-1 to TRBJ1-1; D is possibly TRBD1 (6 bases). CDR1 is SQVTM, CDR2 ANQGSEA, per germline. V lost 7 bases and J lost 6, with 18 bases in between. CDR3 length equals 13 residues. The CDR3 coding sequence is TGCAGCGGATGGGGGTGGGGGCTGGCTGAAGCTTTCTTT. As protein: CSGWGWGLAEAFF.

This clone was observed a few times. The rearrangement uses TRBV29-1 and TRBJ1-1, with D maybe TRBD1 (5 bases). V lost 7 bases and J 1 base, leaving 13 bases between the germline ends. The CDR3 consists of 13 residues. Germline V CDR1 and CDR2: SQVTM, ANQGSEA. CDR3 coding DNA: TGCAGCGGGCTTGGGGCCCAGAACACTGAAGCTTTCTTT. It yields the protein CSGLGAQNTEAFF.

This clone occurred a few times. Here the CDR3 reads CSVVGQGADYGYTF. In DNA, the CDR3 is TGCAGCGTTGTAGGACAGGGGGCGGACTATGGCTACACCTTC. This chain links TRBV29-1 with TRBJ1-2, with 11 bases identical to TRBD1. Germline CDR1 reads SQVTM; CDR2 reads ANQGSEA. The length of the CDR3 is 14 residues. Trimming at V came to 4 bases and at J to 3 bases, leaving 4 bases not matched to a gene.

This clone appeared a few times. V usage is TRBV4-3 and J usage is TRBJ2-5; tentative D call: TRBD2 (6 bases). The V gene's germline CDR1 is LGHNA and CDR2 YSLEER. The CDR3 covers 15 residues. V was shortened by 0 bases and J by 2 bases, with 10 bases between the two germline ends. CDR3 residues: CASSQDGAGQETQYF. Here the CDR3 DNA reads TGCGCCAGCAGCCAAGATGGGGCGGGACAAGAGACCCAGTACTTC.